Here is one T cell receptor (beta chain) with its context. Antigen unknown. This specimen belongs to a study of cytomegalovirus exposure and HLA in healthy donors. V dropped 6 bases and J dropped 0 bases, with 6 bases sitting between them. The germline CDR1 and CDR2 sequences are LNHDA and SQIVND (reference sequence). The CDR3 runs 14 residues. Study findings and constraints: A later analysis reportedly found fewer N-insertions in an Asian-associated ancestry cluster than the approximately 670-donor mean. Later work found that TCR association rates differed between HLA loci; DRB1 had the most and HLA-C the fewest.

It was with 60 Vbeta and 13 Jbeta primers that the PCR ran. Clones were sequenced by immunoSEQ multiplex PCR, and TCRdb holds only the in-frame ones, with some missing. In the table there are 170,000 or so clones, approximately 84% of which are singletons. The sequencing input was PBMCs. This clonotype was sampled from a man between 18 and 29 years old in good health and CMV-seronegative. This chain joins TRBV19 and TRBJ2-6, with TRBD1 as a possible D gene (6 bases). CDR3 bases: TGTGCCAGTAGACAGGGCTCTGGGGCCAACGTCCTGACTTTC. The encoded protein is CASRQGSGANVLTF.